This TCR beta chain came from a study of preoperative IRX-2 immunotherapy in early breast cancer (dated by TCRdb to the late 2010s). The treatment or condition label, read with the paper, signifies: preoperative locoregional IRX-2 cytokine immunotherapy. The samples were obtained from a phase Ib study that tested preoperative, locoregional IRX-2 cytokine immunotherapy designed to prime immune responses. The donors were early-stage breast cancer patients who were given IRX-2 prior to surgery. Worth noting for this clone: The antigen it binds to is not known. Per-base qualities were not stored, and no clone one base away is much larger.

The CDR3 contains 14 residues, cysteine and phenylalanine counted. Of the read, only the CDR3 DNA is kept; its 42 bases are in frame from base 1. V ends up 6 bases short and J 4 bases short, with an unmatched junction base count of 6. Receptors were amplified or captured by the immunoSEQ multiplex PCR assay. Drawn from immuneACCESS, this table holds only the in-frame rearrangements with V and J called that TCRdb kept. Clones are partly lost; checked studies trace under half to an unresolved V gene and leave the rest unexplained. This sample holds 11,000 or so clones; around 75% were observed only once. 5.5% to 6% of the sample lies in the top ten.

Sequencing used lymph node tissue, obtained before IRX-2 immunotherapy. The sequence links TRBV23-1 to TRBJ2-7; the junction holds 10 bases that match TRBD2. TRBV23-1 is treated as an ORF (open reading frame) with a function not yet certain. The origin of this receptor is a human donor with breast cancer. The DNA sequence reads TGCGCCAGCAGCGGAGAGCGGGAGGGTTACGAGCAGTACTTC. It is translated as CASSGEREGYEQYF.